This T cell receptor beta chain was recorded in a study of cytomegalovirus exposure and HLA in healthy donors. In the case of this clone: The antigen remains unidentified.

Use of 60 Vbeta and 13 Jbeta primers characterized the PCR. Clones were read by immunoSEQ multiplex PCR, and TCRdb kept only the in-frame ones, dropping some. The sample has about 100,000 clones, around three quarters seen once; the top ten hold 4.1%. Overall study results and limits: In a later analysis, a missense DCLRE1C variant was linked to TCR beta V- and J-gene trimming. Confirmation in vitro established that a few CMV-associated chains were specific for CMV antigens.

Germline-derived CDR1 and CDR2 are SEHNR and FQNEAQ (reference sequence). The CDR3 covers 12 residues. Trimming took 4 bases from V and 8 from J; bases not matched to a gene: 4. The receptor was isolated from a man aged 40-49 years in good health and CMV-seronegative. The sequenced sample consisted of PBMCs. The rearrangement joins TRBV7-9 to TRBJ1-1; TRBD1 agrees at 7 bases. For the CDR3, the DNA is TGTGCCAGCAGCTGGGACAGACAAGAAGCTTTCTTT. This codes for CASSWDRQEAFF.